This entry concerns a single TCR beta chain. Only a few counts were recorded for this clonotype. This clone's antigen is unknown. Base qualities are not at hand, and no much larger clone is one base apart. These data originate in a study of CD8 T cells in ankylosing spondylitis (dated by TCRdb to about 2017). With respect to the entire study: The study set out to find disease-linked TCR variants by profiling T cell receptor beta repertoires in ankylosing spondylitis patients and healthy donors. In total, the full study cohort was made up of over a hundred healthy donors and 25 or so ankylosing spondylitis patients. Samples of peripheral blood were taken, and for ankylosing spondylitis patients, synovial fluid was collected as well. Findings and caveats that apply to the study as a whole: A CD8+ phenotype was shown by the disease-linked clones, which were found at relatively low frequencies in peripheral blood. Some motif variants had previously been reported in the synovial fluid and blood of reactive arthritis patients, which suggests shared mechanisms of disease initiation. According to the report, matched synovial fluid samples from ankylosing spondylitis patients were significantly enriched for the disease-linked clones. Blood from ankylosing spondylitis patients appeared to be characterized by a TCR beta motif composed of eight highly homologous amino acid variants.

TCRdb shows the sequencer as Illumina HiSeq 2500. TCR beta libraries were prepared by quantitative 5'-RACE with molecular barcodes. Processing in the source paper ran as follows. A new computational method, built on a probabilistic model of VDJ rearrangement, was used to identify disease-linked TCR variants. TCRdb reworked the public reads: Q25 trimming with fastp, MiXCR clone assembly, productive beta chains retained. Merged by CDR3 protein, the rows form single entries marked with the most common genes and DNA. The V and J calls and clone size are TCRdb's, not the authors'. This sample comprises 150,000 to 200,000 distinct CDR3 sequences, approximately 10% of them detected only once. Under 35% of the sample belongs to the ten largest clones. The TCR sequence derives from a male donor with ankylosing spondylitis or in good health (not recorded which). The sequenced sample was blood, either unsorted or a sorted T cell fraction (not recorded which).

For the CDR3, the sequence is CASSSYPLGTRQETQYF. The bases are TGCGCCAGCAGCTCATACCCACTCGGGACTCGCCAAGAGACCCAGTACTTC. The V and J genes are TRBV5-1 and TRBJ2-5; a tentative D call is TRBD2 (6 bases match). V sheds 3 bases and J sheds 1 base, leaving 19 bases between their ends. The germline V gene provides CDR1 SGHRS and CDR2 YFSETQ. Reading from cysteine to phenylalanine, the CDR3 counts 17 amino acids. Only the CDR3 part of the read is kept: 51 bases, read in frame from the first base.